The clone carrying this T cell receptor (beta chain) came up a few times. The antigen remains unidentified. TCRdb reprocessed the RT-PCR reads with MiXCR, giving one entry per CDR3 protein. This table has 500,000 to 700,000 distinct CDR3 sequences, around a quarter appearing once. The data derive from a study of response to subunit inactivated influenza vaccine. Study-level points and caveats: Few new T cells, the authors suggested, are recruited by each seasonal influenza vaccination.

This sample also appeared in a second study, on T cells expressing NK-cell markers. That report notes: UMIs accompanied the 5'RACE template switching by which TCR beta cDNA was made. Serological testing identified seven of the eight sequenced donors as HCMV-seropositive and one as seronegative.

This sample comprised CD4+ T cells sorted from PBMCs, obtained about 11 days after vaccination. The clonotype was recovered from a man aged 50-60 years who received an inactivated influenza vaccine.

The CDR3 bases are TGTGCCTGGAGTGTAGGTGCAGGGGGCGGCCAGCATTTT. Residues: CAWSVGAGGGQHF. This chain joins TRBV30 and TRBJ1-5; 8 positions match TRBD1. CDR1 and CDR2 from the germline V gene are GTSNPN and SVGIG (reference sequence). This CDR3 region has 13 residues. The V gene end was trimmed by 0 bases and the J gene end by 12 bases; junction bases not matched to a gene: 7. Variable domain in full (rest from reference TRBV30 and TRBJ1-5): SQTIHQWPATLVQPVGSPLSLECTVEGTSNPNLYWYRQAAGRGLQLLFYSVGIGQISSEVPQNLSASRPQDRQFILSSKKLLLSDSGFYLCAWSVGAGGGQHFGDGTRLSIL.